This T cell receptor beta chain is from a study of CD8 T cells in ankylosing spondylitis. TCRdb called the 5' RACE reads again in MiXCR, with one record for every CDR3 protein. The table has roughly 160,000 distinct CDR3 sequences, around 10% seen once; the top ten hold approximately 32%. CDR1 and CDR2 from the germline V gene are MGHDK and SYGVNS. CDR3 length equals 16 residues. J was trimmed by 1 base and V by 4 bases; bases with no gene match: 7. This clonotype showed up many times. The specimen was blood, either unsorted or a sorted T cell fraction (not recorded which). The J gene is TRBJ2-5, the V gene TRBV25-1, with 9 bases matching TRBD2. The TCR comes from a male donor with ankylosing spondylitis or in good health (not recorded which). The CDR3 reads CASSGPLAGSQETQYF. CDR3 nucleotide sequence: TGTGCCAGCAGTGGGCCACTAGCGGGTTCCCAAGAGACCCAGTACTTC.